One TCR beta chain is described in this entry. Profiling relied on immunoSEQ multiplex PCR, and the TCRdb table lists in-frame clones only, not all of them. The sample includes about 49,000 clones, roughly 94% of them seen just once. The record originates from a study of T cell changes during pregnancy in multiple sclerosis. CDR3 length: 16 residues. CDR1 and CDR2 (germline): SEHNR, FQNEAQ (reference sequence). V lost 5 bases and J lost 2; bases outside the gene matches: 6. The source is a female donor with multiple sclerosis, enrolled in a pregnancy study. The chain joins TRBV7-9 to TRBJ2-1, with 10 bases lining up with TRBD2. Sequencing was performed on CD8+ T cells from peripheral blood mononuclear cells, taken before pregnancy. CDR3 nucleotides: TGTGCCAGCAGCCAACAGACTAGCGGGCCCTACAATGAGCAGTTCTTC. Amino acid sequence: CASSQQTSGPYNEQFF.